Described below is a single T cell receptor (beta chain) sequence and its context. The antigen remains undetermined. The data derive from a study of vaccination effects on CD4 cells after COVID-19. Study-wide points: Late post-vaccination, clones induced by infection and those induced by vaccine underwent marked clonal contraction.

Between the trimmed V and J ends, which lost 7 bases and 1 base, there was a span of 10 bases. This CDR3 is 14 amino acids long. Germline CDR1 MNHEY, CDR2 SVGAGI. Repertoires were generated with immunoSEQ multiplex PCR, while TCRdb's copy carries only in-frame clones and drops some. The sample lists 15,000 or so clones, about 74% occurring once. Under the ViraFEST assay, PBMC were stimulated with viral peptide pools so that antigen-specific CD4+ T cells expanded. Sequencing was performed afterwards. Following culture for more than 9 days, CD4+ T cells were isolated. BNT162b2 vaccine or mRNA-1273 vaccine was given to participants in two doses.

Here the sequenced sample was CD4+ T cells from PBMCs cultured with HCoV-NL63 spike peptides, taken after COVID-19 vaccination. The J gene is TRBJ2-2, the V gene TRBV6-5, with D perhaps TRBD1 (5 bases). The TCR comes from a human donor who received a COVID-19 vaccine. CDR3 bases: TGTGCCAGCACTATACAGGTGAACACCGGGGAGCTGTTTTTT. It is translated as CASTIQVNTGELFF.